This TCR beta chain stems from a study of regulatory T cells in long-lasting Graves disease (dated by TCRdb to the early 2020s). Context from the whole study: Patients with newly diagnosed Graves' disease had been on antithyroid drugs for under 3 months. Peripheral blood TCR sequencing and RNA sequencing compared persistent Graves' disease patients with newly diagnosed Graves' disease patients. The study was conducted in China and was registered as a clinical trial. A total of 35 or so samples were covered by TCR sequencing, comprising approximately 13 persistent and approximately 20 newly diagnosed Graves' disease patients. Beyond this particular receptor, the publication reports: TRBV28, TRBJ1-2 and TRBJ2-5 were preferentially used in persistent disease, while TRBV20-1 and TRBJ2-1 were favored in newly diagnosed disease. More public clonotypes were shared among persistent patients (under 3,000) than among newly diagnosed patients (roughly 960). Compared with newly diagnosed patients, persistent Graves' disease patients had lower TCR Shannon entropy and fewer highly expanded clones, which suggests clonal expansion. Sequencing and analysis were restricted to the TCR beta chain. Peripheral blood alone was examined, since thyroid tissue, which constituted the primary lesion, could not be accessed. The authors noted that the small sample size was a limitation that may lower accuracy.

Taken with the paper, the label for time point translates to: newly diagnosed GD, antithyroid drugs for less than 3 months. For both TCR sequencing and RNA sequencing, RNA was extracted from PBMCs using TRIzol. The diagnosis of Graves' disease followed American Thyroid Association guidelines. Patients for the study were recruited at an endocrinology department in Xi'an, China. From each patient, around 8.3 milliliters of peripheral blood was collected into an EDTA anticoagulant tube. Ficoll Paque Plus density gradient separation was used to isolate PBMCs, and no additional T cell sorting was done. An Agilent 2100 Bioanalyzer and agarose gel were used to check RNA quality, and a NanoDrop 2000 was used to measure RNA concentration. The germline V gene encodes CDR1 SGHAT and CDR2 FQNNGV. V loses 5 bases at its end and J loses 9 bases; junction bases beyond the gene matches: 4. The CDR3 goes from the cysteine to the phenylalanine over 13 residues. The entry retains the CDR3 DNA only, 39 bases that are in frame from base 1.

Library preparation was by multiplex PCR. Sequencer: Illumina HiSeq 4000. To build TCR beta libraries, CDR3 regions were amplified by Arm-PCR using iRepertoire HTBI primers. Before sequencing, the PCR products went through gel purification. The authors' pipeline ran thus. A total of 62 TRBV and about 13 TRBJ segments were identified across samples and were used for gene usage analysis of CDR3 amino acid clonotypes. COPE and FqMerger were used to merge filtered high-quality paired reads into contigs. Contigs were aligned with BLAST to IMGT TRBV, TRBD and TRBJ reference genes, and CDR3 was defined per IMGT. Highly expanded clones were defined as clonotypes with a frequency above 0.1%. Repertoire diversity was measured by Shannon entropy, and V-J evenness by the Gini coefficient. A clonotype found in more than one individual was treated as public. TCRdb's own reprocessing of the public reads used fastp at Q25 and MiXCR and kept productive beta chains. Entries are consolidated by CDR3 protein sequence, retaining the most common genes and DNA. It is TCRdb's table, rather than the study itself, that gives the V and J calls and clone size. This sample comprises some 200,000 distinct CDR3 sequences, roughly 18% of them detected only once. Together, the top ten hold about 11% of the sample.

Comment on this clonotype: Which antigen it targets is not known. A much bigger clone sits one base away, suggesting this may be a read error.

The same sample was also studied in work on T cells in Graves' hyperthyroidism and ophthalmopathy. The second study reports: A patient counted as having stable Graves' hyperthyroidism if no progression to ophthalmopathy occurred over 18 months of follow-up. Hyperthyroidism patients were aged 18 to 65 years and newly diagnosed, with disease duration of less than 2 months. Any patient with an uncontrolled infection, another autoimmune disease, pregnancy or lactation was excluded. Diagnoses relied on clinical symptoms, serum thyroxine and TRAb, thyroid ultrasound and orbital computed tomography. A first-round RT-PCR of the TCR CDR3 used the HTBI primer set with the Qiagen OneStep RT-PCR kit. Most expanded thyroid clonotypes (frequency above 0.001) were also detected in blood, suggesting blood repertoires may reflect thyroid immune responses. A model built on a 13 V-J signature distinguished ophthalmopathy from stable hyperthyroidism, reaching over 85% sensitivity and about 81% specificity in cross-validation and 80%/75% in testing. In validation, progression to ophthalmopathy was predicted by the model with roughly 69% sensitivity and roughly 76% specificity, a median of around 5.9 months before onset. To identify distinguishing TCR V-J signatures, a discovery cohort of about 100 patients was used, comprising 40 to 45 with Graves' ophthalmopathy and some 60 with stable Graves' hyperthyroidism. Prospective prediction of ophthalmopathy was tested in an independent validation cohort of fewer than 20 hyperthyroidism patients and 17 patients who later progressed to ophthalmopathy. For training and testing, the 100 or so patients in the discovery cohort were randomly divided in a 7:3 ratio. In over five Graves' hyperthyroidism patients, the study also compared T-cell repertoires from thyroid tissue with T-cell repertoires from blood. Following sampling, methimazole starting at 30 mg daily was given to hyperthyroidism patients, and high-dose intravenous methylprednisolone was given to ophthalmopathy patients. The libraries were constructed in a second round of multiplex PCR and then size-selected and purified. Paired-end sequencing of the libraries was performed with 100 bp reads on an Illumina HiSeq2000. SOAPnuke was used to process the raw data, with reads discarded if the reads contained adapters or uncalled bases, had a mean Phred below 15, or lacked an exact constant-primer or identifier match. High-quality paired reads were merged with COPE v1.2.5, and unique nucleotide sequences were defined as clonotypes. MiTCR v1.1 was used to align clonotypes to the IMGT TRBV, TRBD and TRBJ reference segments. Analysis was restricted to V-J combinations with a frequency above 0.0001, which covered about 99% of repertoires. A TCS score was defined as the ratio between F50 (clonal expansion) and ExV (chaos), using BLOSUM62-based TCRdist between CDR3 peptides within each V-J. Welch's t-statistics and random forest reduced some 510 V-J features to 13, which were used in a naive Bayes classifier (R e1071). Sample size was not statistically predetermined, and blinding of investigators to group allocation was not performed. According to the paper, TCR Vbeta CDR3 sequencing was carried out on 135 peripheral blood samples, which came from fewer than 50 ophthalmopathy, around 75 hyperthyroidism and roughly 17 progressor patients.

The sequence was collected from a woman in her thirties with Graves disease. Donor details come from another sample of the same person, matched by shared clones. Recombination linked TRBV11-2 to TRBJ2-1; a stretch of 10 junction bases matches TRBD2. Specimen: peripheral blood mononuclear cells (PBMCs), collected at new diagnosis, from a patient treated with antithyroid drugs. The DNA sequence is given as TGTGCCAGCAGCCCCGGGACTAGCGTTGAGCAGTTCTTC. Its translation reads: CASSPGTSVEQFF.